A selection of T cell receptor beta chains follows, all from one sample in a study of identical twins. MiXCR, run by TCRdb on the 5' RACE reads, gives a single entry per CDR3 protein. In the table there are hundreds of thousands of distinct CDR3 sequences, around 20% of which are singletons. The data also belong to a second study, concerning T cells expressing NK-cell markers.

The specimen sequenced was PBMCs. These receptors were obtained from a woman between 18 and 29 years old in good health. The conserved cysteine and the conserved F or W are not part of the CDR3 here. Only some rows state a clone size, as once, few, many or a class for expanded clones.

clone_size j_call v_call cdr3_aa
few TRBJ2-1 TRBV4-3 ASSQDYNSYNEQF
few TRBJ2-7 TRBV5-1 ASSLAQGLYYEQY
few TRBJ1-1 TRBV12-3/TRBV12-4 ASQEGLGRTNTEAF
few TRBJ1-2 TRBV20-1 SAPPGGPPYGYT
few TRBJ1-5 TRBV15 ATSRDGGQPQH
- TRBJ1-1 TRBV20-1 SARSDRGGTEAF
- TRBJ2-1 TRBV20-1 SGGSRSSYNEQF
many TRBJ2-5 TRBV20-1 SARDTAGGQKETQY
once TRBJ2-2 TRBV5-1 ASSPRASTGANTGELF
few TRBJ1-5 TRBV7-2 ASVPTQGDQPQH
once TRBJ2-7 TRBV10-3 AISPDRANEQY
- TRBJ2-2 TRBV27 ASSFRGNGELF
- TRBJ2-1 TRBV6-5 ASSYSGSRSYNEQF
- TRBJ2-3 TRBV7-2 ASREGGSTDTQY
many TRBJ2-7 TRBV12-3/TRBV12-4 ASSTRALSSYEQY
- TRBJ1-6 TRBV5-1 ASSLEGPSPLH
few TRBJ2-2 TRBV5-1 ASSLPGGADTGELF
few TRBJ2-4 TRBV15 ATSSVGRTKNIQY
- TRBJ1-1 TRBV7-9 ASSSAGTVTEAF
few TRBJ2-3 TRBV29-1 SVSAGGLTDTQY
- TRBJ2-1 TRBV5-1 ASSLDGASSYNEQF
many TRBJ1-4 TRBV9 ASSVAGYSEKLF
few TRBJ2-3 TRBV7-2 ASTLLAGGRTDTQY
few TRBJ2-7 TRBV5-1 ASSFAPGTAGDEQY
many TRBJ2-4 TRBV20-1 SARGVEWKNIQY